These T cell receptor beta chains were read from a single sample in a study of CD8 T cells in ankylosing spondylitis. TCRdb passed the 5' RACE reads through MiXCR, listing each CDR3 protein once. The data contain 200,000 to 300,000 distinct CDR3 sequences, about 10% of them seen just once; the ten biggest clones take up under 8%. The sample consisted of blood, either unsorted or a sorted T cell fraction (not recorded which). The origin of the receptors is a male donor with ankylosing spondylitis or in good health (not recorded which). Both conserved end residues are part of each CDR3. Fields, in order: D gene, J gene, V gene, clone size, CDR3 protein, CDR3 DNA. A D gene is named only where the DNA matches it firmly. Clone size is stated in some rows and not others, as once, few, many or a class when expanded.

- | TRBJ1-2 | TRBV15 | many | CATSRERQWGYGYTF | TGTGCCACCAGCAGAGAAAGGCAATGGGGCTATGGCTACACCTTC
- | TRBJ2-1 | TRBV6-1 | many | CASSPNTVDSEQFF | TGTGCCAGCAGTCCTAATACAGTGGACTCTGAGCAGTTCTTC
- | TRBJ1-5 | TRBV7-2 | many | CASSRDSNNQPQHF | TGTGCCAGCAGTCGAGACAGCAACAATCAGCCCCAGCATTTT
- | TRBJ2-5 | TRBV5-1 | few | CASSLLERETQYF | TGCGCCAGCAGCTTGTTGGAGCGGGAGACCCAGTACTTC
TRBD2 | TRBJ2-3 | TRBV28 | many | CASSSPRAGLDTQYF | TGTGCCAGCAGTTCCCCCAGAGCGGGATTAGATACGCAGTATTTT
TRBD2 | TRBJ2-3 | TRBV5-1 | many | CASSSTSGGADTQYF | TGCGCCAGCAGCTCCACTAGCGGGGGCGCAGATACGCAGTATTTT
TRBD1 | TRBJ2-7 | TRBV5-1 | many | CASSSLPGQDYEQYF | TGCGCCAGCAGTTCGCTCCCGGGACAGGACTACGAGCAGTACTTC
TRBD2 | TRBJ2-1 | TRBV10-3 | many | CAIDSGTSGGHEQFF | TGTGCCATCGACTCCGGGACTAGCGGGGGTCATGAGCAGTTCTTC
TRBD1 | TRBJ2-1 | TRBV6-1 | many | CASSPGTGIYNEQFF | TGTGCCAGCAGCCCCGGGACAGGGATCTACAATGAGCAGTTCTTC
- | TRBJ1-2 | TRBV12-3/TRBV12-4 | many | CASSWLTNYGYTF | TGTGCCAGCAGTTGGTTAACAAACTATGGCTACACCTTC
- | TRBJ2-2 | TRBV24-1 | many | CATTRGSDTGELFF | TGTGCCACCACCAGGGGTAGCGACACCGGGGAGCTGTTTTTT
- | TRBJ1-2 | TRBV4-1 | many | CASSQEGLDDGYTF | TGCGCCAGCAGCCAAGAGGGGCTGGATGATGGCTACACCTTC
TRBD2 | TRBJ2-1 | TRBV18 | many | CASSPPWTSGRTYNEQFF | TGTGCCAGCTCACCACCGTGGACTAGCGGGAGGACTTACAATGAGCAGTTCTTC
- | TRBJ2-5 | TRBV9 | few | CASSARVSGQETQYF | TGTGCCAGCAGCGCTCGTGTTAGCGGCCAAGAGACCCAGTACTTC
- | TRBJ1-2 | TRBV12-3/TRBV12-4 | many | CASSPGPRGKAAADLYGYTF | TGTGCCAGCAGTCCCGGACCCCGGGGGAAGGCAGCAGCAGATCTCTATGGCTACACCTTC
TRBD2 | TRBJ2-1 | TRBV12-3/TRBV12-4 | many | CASSFSGFEQFF | TGTGCCAGCAGTTTTAGCGGGTTCGAGCAGTTCTTC
- | TRBJ2-7 | TRBV7-2 | many | CASSSSGGGVYEQYF | TGTGCCAGCAGCTCATCGGGAGGGGGCGTCTACGAGCAGTACTTC
TRBD1 | TRBJ1-1 | TRBV4-1 | many | CASSQWTGGEAFF | TGCGCCAGCAGCCAATGGACAGGGGGCGAAGCTTTCTTT
- | TRBJ2-1 | TRBV12-3/TRBV12-4 | - | CASSLGVSYNEQFF | TGTGCCAGCAGTTTGGGAGTCTCCTACAATGAGCAGTTCTTC
- | TRBJ2-1 | TRBV5-1 | many | CASSSAGGYNEQFF | TGCGCCAGCAGCTCCGCCGGGGGCTACAATGAGCAGTTCTTC
- | TRBJ2-7 | TRBV3-1 | few | CASSWDTGAYEQYF | TGTGCCAGCAGCTGGGACACTGGGGCCTACGAGCAGTACTTC
- | TRBJ2-1 | TRBV5-5 | few | CASSRARYNEQFF | TGTGCCAGCTCACGAGCCCGGTACAATGAGCAGTTCTTC
- | TRBJ1-4 | TRBV4-1 | many | CASSTVATNEKLFF | TGCGCCAGCAGCACAGTTGCAACTAATGAAAAACTGTTTTTT
TRBD1 | TRBJ1-1 | TRBV7-4 | - | CASSLGLTTGMNTEAFF | TGTGCCAGCAGCTTAGGGTTAACGACAGGGATGAACACTGAAGCTTTCTTT
TRBD2 | TRBJ2-2 | TRBV12-3/TRBV12-4 | many | CASDTSVTGELFF | TGTGCCAGCGACACTAGCGTCACCGGGGAGCTGTTTTTT
- | TRBJ1-1 | TRBV20-1 | many | CSVRRANSEAFF | TGCAGTGTTCGCAGGGCGAACTCTGAAGCTTTCTTT
- | TRBJ2-4 | TRBV12-3/TRBV12-4 | many | CASSMIAKNIQYF | TGTGCCAGCAGTATGATAGCCAAAAACATTCAGTACTTC